These 5 T cell receptor beta chains came from one sample sequenced in a study of T-cell reconstitution after alpha-beta-depleted transplantation in children. TCRbeta library preparation incorporated unique molecular identifiers. TCRdb re-analysed the PCR reads in MiXCR, keeping a single row per CDR3 protein. The sample contains about 540,000 distinct CDR3 sequences, approximately 20% of which appear only once. This specimen was PBMCs from the stem cell graft donor, taken from the stem cell graft. These receptors were collected from a human donor who donated a stem cell graft to a child with acute lymphoblastic leukemia.

V and J are TRBV6-1 and TRBJ1-5, with TRBD1 as a possible D gene (5 bases). The V gene's germline CDR1 is MNHNS and CDR2 SASEGT. CDR3 length equals 15 residues. V shed 8 bases and J shed 0 bases, with 14 bases lying between them. Here the CDR3 DNA reads TGTGCCAGCTCTGGAGGGGTGAATAGCAATCAGCCCCAGCATTTT. It codes for CASSGGVNSNQPQHF.

The rearrangement joins TRBV9 to TRBJ2-7, with D maybe TRBD1 (6 bases). V lost 2 bases to trimming and J lost 2 bases, with 14 bases between them. Germline V CDR1 and CDR2: SGDLS, YYNGEE. The CDR3 is 15 residues long. CDR3 nucleotide sequence: TGTGCCAGCAGCGTGTCAAGGGGGATCCCCTACGAGCAGTACTTC. It encodes CASSVSRGIPYEQYF.

This rearrangement joins TRBV29-1 to TRBJ1-3; D uncertain. The CDR3 spans 12 residues. Germline values: CDR1 SQVTM, CDR2 ANQGSEA. The V end lost 4 bases, the J end lost 1 base, and 5 bases lay between the germline ends. The CDR3 is CSVGESGNTIYF. CDR3 DNA: TGCAGCGTTGGAGAGTCTGGAAACACCATATATTTT.

As for this clonotype: At one end, the junction sequence differs from germline, possibly due to a read error. This rearrangement joins TRBV7-9 to TRBJ2-3; 8 bases align to TRBD2. Germline CDR1 is SEHNR and CDR2 is FQNEAQ (reference sequence). The CDR3 has 15 amino acids. DNA of the CDR3: TGTGCCAGCAGCGTAGCGGGGCTTAGCACAGATACGCAGTATTTT. It translates to CASSVAGLSTDTQYF.

The V and J genes are TRBV9 and TRBJ2-7; 8 bases fit TRBD1. From germline, CDR1 is SGDLS and CDR2 YYNGEE. J lost 4 bases, V lost 4 bases, and 16 bases had no gene match. CDR3 length: 17 residues. The CDR3 sequence is CASSLFQRGRTGYEQYF. The CDR3 DNA is TGTGCCAGCAGCCTTTTTCAAAGGGGGAGGACAGGGTACGAGCAGTACTTC.